Presented here are 23 T cell receptor beta chains from one specimen sequenced in a study of T cells of healthy individuals. MiXCR, run by TCRdb on the 5' RACE reads, gives a single entry per CDR3 protein. The data hold some 41,000 distinct CDR3 sequences, with 4.5% observed a single time. The receptor set was obtained from a human donor in good health.

This clonotype was observed many times. The chain employs TRBV2 and TRBJ1-1, with 8 bases fitting TRBD1. V was clipped by 5 bases and J by 0 bases; unmatched bases: 2. Germline CDR1 is SNHLY and CDR2 is FYNNEI. The CDR3 runs to 14 residues. CDR3 coding DNA: TGTGCCAGCAGTAGACAGGGGCTGAACACTGAAGCTTTCTTT. Its translation: CASSRQGLNTEAFF.

This clonotype was picked up many times. The V and J genes are TRBV6-5 and TRBJ1-2; 8 positions match TRBD1. The CDR3 totals 15 residues. Germline CDR1 reads MNHEY; CDR2 reads SVGAGI. V lost 0 bases and J lost 4; bases outside the gene matches: 4. CDR3 DNA: TGTGCCAGCAGTTACTCCGACAGGGGCGGCTATGGCTACACCTTC. It translates to CASSYSDRGGYGYTF.

V and J are TRBV25-1 and TRBJ1-5, with D hard to call. Deletions cut 4 bases from V and 8 bases from J, with 12 bases between. The length of the CDR3 is 13 residues. Per the germline V gene, CDR1 is MGHDK and CDR2 is SYGVNS. The CDR3 region has the DNA TGTGCCAGCAGTGCGCACCGGGATGAGCCCCAGCATTTT. Translating it yields CASSAHRDEPQHF.

This clonotype has at least ten counts. The rearrangement links TRBV9 to TRBJ2-3; 8 nucleotides line up with TRBD2. V lost 0 bases to trimming and J lost 3 bases; unmatched junction nucleotides: 6. The CDR3 has 16 amino acids. Germline values: CDR1 SGDLS, CDR2 YYNGEE. The CDR3 bases are TGTGCCAGCAGCGTAGAGCCGGGACTAGGGACAGATACGCAGTATTTT. This sequence encodes CASSVEPGLGTDTQYF.

This clonotype was seen repeatedly, ten times or more. This sequence joins TRBV19 and TRBJ2-1, with TRBD2 identical over 9 bases. This CDR3 is 17 amino acids long. The germline V gene has CDR1 LNHDA and CDR2 SQIVND (reference sequence). The V gene end was trimmed by 6 bases and the J gene end by 3 bases; junction bases not matched to a gene: 12. The CDR3 here is CASSLTRSSGNYNEQFF. The DNA for the CDR3 is TGTGCCAGTAGCCTGACTCGGTCTAGCGGGAACTACAATGAGCAGTTCTTC.

At least ten counts were recorded for this clonotype. The J gene is TRBJ2-7, the V gene TRBV12-3 or TRBV12-4, with 7 bases aligning to TRBD1. The CDR3 covers 13 residues. The V gene end was trimmed by 5 bases and the J gene end by 5 bases; junction bases not matched to a gene: 6. Here the CDR3 DNA reads TGTGCCAGCAGTCGGGACAGAAGGGACGAGCAGTACTTC. Residues: CASSRDRRDEQYF.

The rearrangement uses TRBV5-5 and TRBJ2-1; no firm D call. The length of the CDR3 is 15 residues. The V end was cut by 3 bases, the J end by 2 bases, with 12 bases between. CDR1 SGHKS and CDR2 YYEKEE come from the germline V gene (reference sequence). The CDR3 DNA sequence: TGTGCCAGCAGCTCTCCCGGATGGACCTACAATGAGCAGTTCTTC. This sequence encodes CASSSPGWTYNEQFF.

At least ten counts were recorded for this clonotype. The chain employs TRBV29-1 and TRBJ1-1; possible D gene TRBD1, 6 bases. The CDR3 has 13 residues. Germline V gene lookup returns CDR1 SQVTM and CDR2 ANQGSEA. V was pared by 4 bases and J by 6 bases, with 15 bases between. CDR3 region: CSVAWDNRAEAFF. DNA for the CDR3: TGCAGCGTTGCTTGGGACAATAGGGCTGAAGCTTTCTTT.

The rearrangement links TRBV15 to TRBJ1-5; D possibly corresponds to TRBD1 (5 bases). Germline V gene lookup returns CDR1 LNHNV and CDR2 YYDKDF (reference sequence). The CDR3 has 15 amino acids. The V and J ends lost 0 bases and 7 bases respectively, with 13 bases between them. Written as DNA, the CDR3 is TGTGCCACCAGCAGAGATCTGATAGGGGTCCAGCCCCAGCATTTT. It translates to CATSRDLIGVQPQHF.

This clonotype has a handful of counts. This chain connects TRBV7-3 to TRBJ1-1; the D is unclear. V was trimmed by 2 bases and J by 0 bases, leaving 4 bases between them. Germline CDR1 is SGHTA and CDR2 is FQGTGA. This CDR3 has 13 residues. The CDR3 nucleotides read TGTGCCAGCAGCTTATCAATGAACACTGAAGCTTTCTTT. Residues: CASSLSMNTEAFF. Full variable domain (outside the CDR3, taken from reference TRBV7-3 and TRBJ1-1): GAGVSQTPSNKVTEKGKYVELRCDPISGHTALYWYRQSLGQGPEFLIYFQGTGAADDSGLPNDRFFAVRPEGSVSTLKIQRTERGDSAVYLCASSLSMNTEAFFGQGTRLTVV.

This clonotype was recorded a few times. At one end the junction does not follow the germline gene, possibly because of a read error. The CDR3 loop reads CASSLELGKLFF. The CDR3, as DNA: TGCGCCAGCAGCTTGGAACTCGGGAAGCTGTTTTTT. V usage is TRBV5-1 and J usage is TRBJ2-2, with D perhaps matching TRBD2 (5 bases). Germline CDR1 SGHRS, CDR2 YFSETQ. This CDR3 contains 12 residues.

This clonotype was detected many times. The chain uses TRBV6-5 and TRBJ2-7, with D uncertain. CDR3 length: 16 residues. V was clipped by 2 bases and J by 1 base, with 15 bases between them. In germline, CDR1 is MNHEY, CDR2 SVGAGI. CDR3 coding DNA: TGTGCCAGCAGTTACACGAGGCTATCTGCTTCCTACGAGCAGTACTTC. The encoded protein is CASSYTRLSASYEQYF.

The chain recombines TRBV14 with TRBJ2-3; 7 nucleotides agree with TRBD2. The CDR3 has 15 amino acids. CDR1 is SGHDN and CDR2 is FVKESK in the germline V gene. V lost 3 bases and J lost 2; bases outside the gene matches: 5. Here the CDR3 reads CASSQRSGDTDTQYF. Written as DNA, the CDR3 is TGTGCCAGCAGCCAGAGAAGCGGGGACACAGATACGCAGTATTTT.

This clonotype was counted ten times or more. V usage is TRBV2 and J usage is TRBJ2-1, with TRBD2 identical over 9 bases. With V trimmed by 6 bases and J by 9 bases, 12 bases remained unmatched. The V gene's germline CDR1 is SNHLY and CDR2 FYNNEI. This CDR3 is 15 amino acids long. CDR3: CASRRGGTFTGEQFF. The CDR3 DNA follows: TGTGCCAGCAGGCGGGGGGGGACTTTCACAGGTGAGCAGTTCTTC.

This clonotype showed up many times. The rearrangement uses TRBV6-5 and TRBJ2-5; no clear D gene. CDR1 MNHEY and CDR2 SVGAGI come from the germline V gene. Trimming took off 6 bases at V and 2 bases at J, with 13 bases between the two ends. This CDR3 comprises 14 residues. CDR3 in amino acids: CASRTPSVQETQYF. CDR3 bases: TGTGCCAGCAGAACCCCTTCGGTTCAAGAGACCCAGTACTTC.

In this sample, this clonotype turned up many times. The V call is TRBV20-1, the J call TRBJ1-1, with TRBD1 matching over 8 bases. The CDR3 sequence is 13 residues long. Germline V CDR1 and CDR2: DFQATT, SNEGSKA (reference sequence). The junction had 7 bases not matched to a gene; V was cut back by 6 bases and J by 4 bases. The CDR3 DNA reads as TGCAGTGCCCCAGGGGGCTTGGTCACTGAAGCTTTCTTT. Translated: CSAPGGLVTEAFF.

A few counts support this clonotype. The chain joins TRBV27 to TRBJ2-1; 8 bases are shared with TRBD2. Germline V gene sequence: CDR1 MNHEY, CDR2 SMNVEV (reference sequence). CDR3 size: 18 residues. Trimming took 3 bases from V and 1 from J; bases not matched to a gene: 11. The CDR3 coding sequence is TGTGCCAGCAGTTTCCCCCGAGTAGCGGGAAGGTCCTACAATGAGCAGTTCTTC. Its protein is CASSFPRVAGRSYNEQFF.

The V call is TRBV19, the J call TRBJ2-3; D is unresolved. The V gene's germline CDR1 is LNHDA and CDR2 SQIVND (reference sequence). The CDR3 totals 13 residues. V was pared by 6 bases and J by 2 bases, with 9 bases between. Here the CDR3 reads CASSRLNTDTQYF. The CDR3 DNA follows: TGTGCCAGTAGCCGATTAAACACAGATACGCAGTATTTT.

This clonotype is deemed medium-sized (0.01 to 0.1%). The chain combines TRBV29-1 with TRBJ2-5; D is perhaps TRBD1 (6 bases). Per the germline V gene, CDR1 is SQVTM and CDR2 is ANQGSEA. This CDR3 region has 12 residues. Trimming took 5 bases from V and 0 from J, leaving 7 bases between them. CDR3 loop: CSVRTDQETQYF. The CDR3, as DNA: TGCAGCGTTCGGACAGACCAAGAGACCCAGTACTTC.

This clonotype was seen at least ten times. The genes are TRBV11-2 and TRBJ2-3; possible D gene TRBD1, 5 bases. This CDR3 spans 14 amino acids. With 2 bases removed from V and 2 bases from J, the gap between germline ends came to 8 bases. Germline assignment: CDR1 SGHAT and CDR2 FQNNGV. CDR3 protein: CASSLSGPTDTQYF. CDR3 DNA sequence: TGTGCCAGCAGCTTATCAGGGCCCACAGATACGCAGTATTTT.

The chain combines TRBV12-3 or TRBV12-4 with TRBJ2-6; D is unclear. Trimming shortened V by 0 bases and J by 5 bases, and 2 bases separated the two germline ends. The CDR3 runs 13 residues. For the CDR3, the DNA is TGTGCCAGCAGTTTAGCGCGGGCCAACGTCCTGACTTTC. Protein product: CASSLARANVLTF.

This clonotype was picked up many times. The V and J genes are TRBV25-1 and TRBJ1-4, with 11 bases lining up with TRBD1. With V trimmed by 3 bases and J by 3 bases, 9 bases remained unmatched. The CDR3 runs to 18 residues. Germline V gene sequence: CDR1 MGHDK, CDR2 SYGVNS. The CDR3: CASSDPRTGGTANEKLFF. The CDR3 DNA follows: TGTGCCAGCAGTGATCCTCGGACAGGGGGCACAGCTAATGAAAAACTGTTTTTT.

This clonotype was seen ten or more times. This rearrangement joins TRBV7-4 to TRBJ2-7; 7 bases map to TRBD1. CDR3 length equals 12 residues. Per the germline V gene, CDR1 is SGHVT and CDR2 is SQSDAQ. Germline trimming cut 11 bases from V and 1 base from J; bases unmatched to any gene: 5. The CDR3 region has the DNA TGTGCCTCCGGGACAGTATCCTACGAGCAGTACTTC. Translated, it gives CASGTVSYEQYF.